This T cell receptor (beta chain) was captured in a study of blood T cells in healthy people across ages. Looked up from germline, CDR1 is WSHSY and CDR2 is SAAADI. The CDR3 runs 14 residues. V shed 3 bases and J shed 3 bases, with 11 bases lying between them. A second PCR of about 7 to 12 cycles used a sample-barcoded 5' primer and a J-beta primer mix. TCRdb recomputed calls from the 5' RACE reads with MiXCR, one row per CDR3 protein. Of 1.5 million to 2 million distinct CDR3 sequences detected, about 31% appear once; the ten largest clones hold approximately 10%. The sample consisted of blood. The rearrangement joins TRBV10-2 to TRBJ2-5, with a tentative D call TRBD1 (6 bases). This receptor was identified in a woman aged 25-40 years in good health. The CDR3 reads CASSEMAGEETQYF. In DNA form, the CDR3 reads TGCGCCAGCAGTGAAATGGCAGGGGAAGAGACCCAGTACTTC.